A selection of T cell receptor beta chains follows, all from one sample in a study of blood T cells in healthy people across ages. TCRdb re-analysed the 5' RACE reads in MiXCR, keeping a single row per CDR3 protein. In the table there are approximately 1,100,000 distinct CDR3 sequences, 40% to 50% of which are singletons. The source material was blood. Receptors originate from a woman in her sixties or seventies in good health. CDR3s leave out the opening cysteine and the closing phenylalanine or tryptophan. D genes are given only for firm matches.

j_gene | d_gene | len | v_gene | CDR3aa
TRBJ2-5 | - | 13 | TRBV7-9 | ASSLGRGGQETQY
- | TRBD1 | 13 | TRBV5-1 | ASSSTGGSFDEQY
TRBJ2-1 | TRBD2 | 11 | TRBV29-1 | SAQGTSIDEQF
TRBJ2-3 | - | 12 | TRBV11-3 | ASSFTGFVDTQY
TRBJ2-1 | - | 12 | TRBV27 | ASSSRTSRNEQF
TRBJ2-7 | - | 11 | TRBV19 | ASNSGVQYEQY
TRBJ2-7 | - | 13 | TRBV11-2 | ASSLSRDYSYEQY
TRBJ2-7 | TRBD2 | 15 | TRBV4-2 | ASSQGGLAEAAYEQY
TRBJ2-7 | TRBD2 | 15 | TRBV4-1 | ASSQLILGREVYEQY
TRBJ2-1 | TRBD2 | 13 | TRBV2 | ASSRGTSGLYEQF